The 12 T cell receptor beta chains given below trace back to one sample, sequenced in a study of shared clonotypes between healthy human individuals. TCRdb keeps only in-frame clones here, not all; method: immunoSEQ multiplex PCR. The table records under 650,000 clones, about 96% of them present only once. The sample consisted of naive CD4+ T cells sorted from blood. Subset reported: CD45RA+ positively selected. Source of these receptors: a woman in her twenties or thirties in good health.

The chain employs TRBV19 and TRBJ1-3, with a possible D match to TRBD1 (6 bases). The CDR3 totals 16 residues. V was shortened by 3 bases and J by 3 bases, with 15 bases between the two germline ends. Germline CDR1 is LNHDA and CDR2 is SQIVND (reference sequence). The CDR3 bases are TGTGCCAGTAGTATTGCCGGGACAAAGGTTGGAAACACCATATATTTT. This sequence encodes CASSIAGTKVGNTIYF.

The chain links TRBV2 to TRBJ1-1; D might be TRBD1 (5 bases). Germline CDR1 SNHLY, CDR2 FYNNEI. V dropped 9 bases and J dropped 4 bases, with 15 bases sitting between them. The CDR3 extends over 13 amino acids. The CDR3 sequence: CASRLGVGTEAFF. DNA of the CDR3: TGTGCCAGTAGGCTAGGGGTTGGCACTGAAGCTTTCTTT.

This clone was picked up one time. The V and J genes are TRBV5-4 and TRBJ2-5, with D possibly matching TRBD2 (6 bases). The V end lost 0 bases, the J end lost 6 bases, and 12 bases lay between the germline ends. The V gene's germline CDR1 is SGHNT and CDR2 YYREEE (reference sequence). The CDR3 has 14 residues. CDR3 coding DNA: TGTGCCAGCAGCTTGGTAGCGGATCAGAAGACCCAGTACTTC. It is translated as CASSLVADQKTQYF. Filled out from reference TRBV5-4 and TRBJ2-5, the complete variable domain reads ETGVTQSPTHLIKTRGQQVTLRCSSQSGHNTVSWYQQALGQGPQFIFQYYREEENGRGNFPPRFSGLQFPNYSSELNVNALELDDSALYLCASSLVADQKTQYFGPGTRLLVL.

The chain joins TRBV5-1 to TRBJ2-7; 10 bases are shared with TRBD2. This CDR3 contains 16 residues. Germline lookup yields CDR1 SGHRS and CDR2 YFSETQ. The trim removed 2 bases at V and 3 bases at J, leaving 8 bases unmatched. The DNA for the CDR3 is TGCGCCAGCAGCTTTACTAGCGGGACCCATCTCTACGAGCAGTACTTC. It is translated as CASSFTSGTHLYEQYF.

The rearrangement uses TRBV19 and TRBJ1-2; D is possibly TRBD1 (6 bases). V was cut by 5 bases and J by 1 base, with 20 bases left in between. The germline V gene encodes CDR1 LNHDA and CDR2 SQIVND (reference sequence). This CDR3 is built from 17 residues. CDR3 bases: TGTGCCAGTAGTGGAAGGGACACCGGGCCCGTTAACTATGGCTACACCTTC. Protein: CASSGRDTGPVNYGYTF. Using reference TRBV19 and TRBJ1-2 for the parts outside the CDR3, the full variable domain is DGGITQSPKYLFRKEGQNVTLSCEQNLNHDAMYWYRQDPGQGLRLIYYSQIVNDFQKGDIAEGYSVSREKKESFPLTVTSAQKNPTAFYLCASSGRDTGPVNYGYTFGSGTRLTVV.

This chain connects TRBV5-4 to TRBJ2-5, with D uncertain. The J call could be wrong; TRBJ2-7 is a better fit for the DNA end. Germline CDR1 and CDR2: SGHNT and YYREEE (reference sequence). The CDR3 consists of 15 residues. CDR3 in amino acids: CASSLGKSRSYEQYF. The DNA of the CDR3 is TGTGCCAGCAGCTTGGGAAAATCCCGTTCCTACGAGCAGTACTTC.

V and J are TRBV6-5 and TRBJ1-5; D remains ambiguous. The germline V gene encodes CDR1 MNHEY and CDR2 SVGAGI. There are 15 residues in the CDR3. V dropped 0 bases and J dropped 0 bases, with 6 bases sitting between them. Here the CDR3 DNA reads TGTGCCAGCAGTTACTCGCGGAATAGCAATCAGCCCCAGCATTTT. As protein: CASSYSRNSNQPQHF.

The V call is TRBV11-1, the J call TRBJ2-7; 8 bases agree with TRBD1. Germline V gene lookup returns CDR1 SGHAT and CDR2 FQDESV (reference sequence). CDR3 size: 16 residues. V lost 1 base to trimming and J lost 0 bases; unmatched junction nucleotides: 5. DNA for the CDR3: TGTGCCAGCAGCTTAGGGACAGGGAAAAGCTCCTACGAGCAGTACTTC. The encoded protein is CASSLGTGKSSYEQYF.

DNA for the CDR3: TGTGCCAGTAGTTCACAGGGCCCGAACACTGAAGCTTTCTTT. This translates into CASSSQGPNTEAFF. This sequence joins TRBV19 and TRBJ1-1; perhaps TRBD1 as D (6 bases). From germline, CDR1 is LNHDA and CDR2 SQIVND (reference sequence). This CDR3 is built from 14 residues. Trimming left V 5 bases short and J 1 base short, with 11 bases between.

The rearrangement joins TRBV28 to TRBJ2-7; a possible D gene is TRBD1 (6 bases). The CDR3 has 13 amino acids. The V end lost 8 bases, the J end lost 2 bases, and 13 bases lay between the germline ends. Germline lookup yields CDR1 MDHEN and CDR2 SYDVKM. The CDR3 DNA sequence: TGTGCCAGCGCTACAGGGTCCCCCTACGAGCAGTACTTC. Encoded protein: CASATGSPYEQYF. Variable domain in full (rest from reference TRBV28 and TRBJ2-7): DVKVTQSSRYLVKRTGEKVFLECVQDMDHENMFWYRQDPGLGLRLIYFSYDVKMKEKGDIPEGYSVSREKKERFSLILESASTNQTSMYLCASATGSPYEQYFGPGTRLTVT.

The chain recombines TRBV6-5 with TRBJ1-5; the D is unclear. V was pared by 5 bases and J by 6 bases, with 11 bases between. The germline V gene has CDR1 MNHEY and CDR2 SVGAGI. This CDR3 is 13 amino acids long. The CDR3 spells CASSPSIFQPQHF. In DNA, the CDR3 is TGTGCCAGCAGTCCAAGTATTTTTCAGCCCCAGCATTTT.

This clone was recorded only once. Written as DNA, the CDR3 is TGCGCCAGCAGTCCCGGGACCCCGTTGGATACGCAGTATTTT. Translation gives CASSPGTPLDTQYF. The chain links TRBV10-1 to TRBJ2-3; D may correspond to TRBD1 or TRBD2 (5 bases each). This CDR3 has 14 residues. With 5 bases removed from V and 6 bases from J, the gap between germline ends came to 15 bases. Germline assignment: CDR1 WNHNN and CDR2 SYGVQD (reference sequence).